The rows below give T cell receptor beta chains drawn from one sample of a study of Ad26.COV2.S vaccination and SARS-CoV-2 variants. Assay: immunoSEQ multiplex PCR; the TCRdb copy retains only in-frame clones and omits some. The data contain 300,000 to 400,000 clones, more than 70% of them seen just once; the ten biggest clones take up approximately 1.9%. Sequences were derived from peripheral blood, sampled in a trial of Ad26.COV2.S vaccine versus placebo. These receptor sequences come from a person between 18 and 65 years old who received the Ad26.COV2.S COVID-19 vaccine or a placebo. Both conserved end residues are part of each CDR3. A D gene is named only where the DNA matches it firmly. A clone size is listed for some rows: how often the clone was seen (once, few, many), or a class if it is expanded.

TRBJ1-1	TRBV19	-	-	CASSIDGGRSLNTEAFF	TGTGCCAGTAGTATAGACGGCGGCAGATCCCTGAACACTGAAGCTTTCTTT
TRBJ1-1	TRBV20-1	-	-	CSVKGGTEAFF	TGCAGTGTGAAAGGGGGGACTGAAGCTTTCTTT
TRBJ2-3	TRBV5-1	TRBD2	-	CASSLVAGGFLDTQYF	TGCGCCAGCAGCTTGGTAGCGGGGGGTTTCTTGGATACGCAGTATTTT
TRBJ2-1	TRBV18	TRBD2	-	CASSLSGGGAYNEQFF	TGTGCCAGCTCGCTAAGCGGGGGGGGCGCCTACAATGAGCAGTTCTTC
TRBJ2-7	TRBV7-2	TRBD2	-	CASSSGGQGYEQYF	TGTGCCAGCAGCTCGGGGGGGCAAGGCTACGAGCAGTACTTC
TRBJ1-1	TRBV6-5	-	-	CASSRTAGNTEAFF	TGTGCCAGCAGCCGGACAGCCGGGAACACTGAAGCTTTCTTT
TRBJ1-3	TRBV11-2	-	-	CASSLVPAPSSGNTIYF	TGTGCCAGCAGCTTAGTGCCAGCCCCGAGCTCTGGAAACACCATATATTTT
TRBJ1-3	TRBV11-2	-	once	CASSLDRSSGNTIYF	TGTGCCAGCAGCTTAGATAGGAGCTCTGGAAACACCATATATTTT
TRBJ1-2	TRBV5-4	-	-	CASSTAQELGGYTF	TGTGCCAGCAGCACGGCGCAGGAACTTGGGGGCTACACCTTC
TRBJ1-2	TRBV11-2	-	once	CASSLNGGGYTF	TGTGCCAGCAGCCTTAATGGGGGGGGCTACACCTTC
TRBJ2-2	TRBV9	TRBD2	-	CASSVVGTSGNTGELFF	TGTGCCAGCAGCGTAGTTGGAACTAGCGGTAACACCGGGGAGCTGTTTTTT
TRBJ1-5	TRBV5-1	TRBD1	-	CASSPDGGTGFVQPQHF	TGCGCCAGCAGCCCGGATGGCGGGACAGGGTTCGTTCAGCCCCAGCATTTT
TRBJ2-7	TRBV3-1/TRBV3-2	-	-	CASSQEGREQYF	TGTGCCAGCAGCCAAGAGGGTCGCGAGCAGTACTTC
TRBJ2-7	TRBV7-3	-	-	CASSSKTSRTVFYEQYF	TGTGCCAGCAGCTCGAAAACGTCCAGGACAGTCTTCTACGAGCAGTACTTC
TRBJ2-1	TRBV18	TRBD1	-	CASSDRGPPYNEQFF	TGTGCCAGCTCCGACAGGGGGCCGCCCTACAATGAGCAGTTCTTC
TRBJ1-1	TRBV2	TRBD1	-	CASSDPGTVNTEAFF	TGTGCCAGCAGTGACCCCGGGACAGTGAACACTGAAGCTTTCTTT
TRBJ2-3	TRBV6-2/TRBV6-3	TRBD2	-	CASSYSGLAGGDSTDTQYF	TGTGCCAGCAGTTACTCGGGACTAGCGGGGGGAGATAGCACAGATACGCAGTATTTT
TRBJ1-5	TRBV27	-	-	CASSLLSNQPQHF	TGTGCCAGCAGTTTACTTAGCAATCAGCCCCAGCATTTT
TRBJ1-1	TRBV4-1	-	once	CASSPNPRTANTEAFF	TGCGCCAGCAGCCCGAACCCCCGGACGGCGAACACTGAAGCTTTCTTT
TRBJ2-5	TRBV2	-	-	CASSSGSWETQYF	TGTGCCAGCAGTTCGGGTTCGTGGGAGACCCAGTACTTC
TRBJ1-3	TRBV2	-	once	CASKPGTSGNTIYF	TGTGCCAGCAAACCAGGGACCTCTGGAAACACCATATATTTT
TRBJ1-1	TRBV6-5	TRBD1	-	CASSWGQGGTEAFF	TGTGCCAGCAGTTGGGGACAGGGGGGAACTGAAGCTTTCTTT
TRBJ1-1	TRBV27	TRBD1	-	CASSREGAGTEAFF	TGTGCCAGCAGTAGGGAGGGGGCGGGAACTGAAGCTTTCTTT
TRBJ1-2	TRBV4-2	-	-	CASSQAPDTPGWGYTF	TGTGCCAGCAGCCAAGCCCCCGACACACCCGGATGGGGCTACACCTTC
TRBJ1-4	TRBV19	TRBD1	-	CASSILGGQGFWKLFF	TGTGCCAGTAGTATCCTCGGGGGACAGGGTTTTTGGAAACTGTTTTTT
TRBJ1-1	TRBV10-3	-	-	CAISEHRDGTEAFF	TGTGCCATCAGTGAGCACAGGGATGGCACTGAAGCTTTCTTT
TRBJ1-4	TRBV6-5	-	-	CASSYLGARANEKLFF	TGTGCCAGCAGTTACCTCGGGGCGAGAGCTAATGAAAAACTGTTTTTT
TRBJ1-6	TRBV30	TRBD1	once	CAWSPPQGSYNSPLHF	TGTGCCTGGAGTCCACCACAGGGGTCCTATAATTCACCCCTCCACTTT
TRBJ1-6	TRBV5-4	TRBD1	-	CASSLDRDPGSPLHF	TGTGCCAGCAGTTTGGACAGGGATCCAGGCTCACCCCTCCACTTT
TRBJ1-2	TRBV19	-	-	CASSIVRGPHYGYTF	TGTGCCAGTAGTATAGTGAGGGGTCCTCACTATGGCTACACCTTC
TRBJ1-2	TRBV27	-	-	CASSRADRIFYTF	TGTGCCAGCAGTCGCGCCGACAGAATCTTCTACACCTTC
TRBJ2-7	TRBV20-1	-	-	CSASDPRDRVYEQYF	TGCAGTGCTAGTGACCCCCGGGACCGGGTCTACGAGCAGTACTTC
TRBJ1-2	TRBV15	-	-	CATSRRGGRYGYTF	TGTGCCACCAGCAGAAGGGGGGGAAGATATGGCTACACCTTC
TRBJ2-3	TRBV24-1	-	-	CATSGIDATDTQYF	TGTGCCACCAGTGGGATTGACGCAACAGATACGCAGTATTTT
TRBJ1-2	TRBV28	-	-	CASSRTGNQGGYTF	TGTGCCAGCAGTCGTACAGGGAACCAGGGTGGCTACACCTTC
TRBJ2-5	TRBV7-9	TRBD1	-	CASSFRDRGPQETQYF	TGTGCCAGCAGCTTCCGGGACAGGGGGCCCCAAGAGACCCAGTACTTC
TRBJ1-5	TRBV5-1	-	-	CASSFGNQPQHF	TGCGCCAGCAGCTTTGGGAATCAGCCCCAGCATTTT
TRBJ2-7	TRBV16	-	-	CASSPSRGEGSYEQYF	TGTGCCAGCAGCCCGTCCAGGGGAGAGGGCTCCTACGAGCAGTACTTC
TRBJ1-4	TRBV3-1/TRBV3-2	TRBD1	-	CASSPRGPGGSTNEKLFF	TGTGCCAGCAGCCCTCGTGGGCCAGGGGGCTCCACTAATGAAAAACTGTTTTTT
TRBJ1-3	TRBV4-3	-	-	CASSQGTSSSGNTIYF	TGCGCCAGCAGCCAAGGAACCAGCTCCTCTGGAAACACCATATATTTT
TRBJ1-2	TRBV10-3	-	-	CAISDPTGFNYGYTF	TGTGCCATCAGTGATCCGACAGGTTTTAACTATGGCTACACCTTC
TRBJ2-3	TRBV7-2	TRBD2	-	CASSLAGLAGTTDTQYF	TGTGCCAGCAGCTTAGCCGGACTAGCGGGGACCACAGATACGCAGTATTTT
TRBJ2-3	TRBV7-2	TRBD2	-	CASSLPAGGTDTQYF	TGTGCCAGCAGCCTACCAGCGGGGGGCACAGATACGCAGTATTTT
TRBJ2-7	TRBV11-2	TRBD1	many	CASSPGTDYEQYF	TGTGCCAGCAGCCCGGGGACAGACTACGAGCAGTACTTC
TRBJ1-5	TRBV10-3	-	once	CAISDQDSNQPQHF	TGTGCCATCAGTGATCAGGATAGCAATCAGCCCCAGCATTTT
TRBJ2-7	TRBV7-2	-	-	CASSPDRSYYEQYF	TGTGCCAGCAGCCCGGACAGATCATACTACGAGCAGTACTTC
TRBJ2-7	TRBV18	-	-	CASSPGTKAYEQYF	TGTGCCAGCTCACCCGGGACCAAAGCCTACGAGCAGTACTTC
TRBJ2-1	TRBV19	TRBD2	-	CASSIPGLAVNNEQFF	TGTGCCAGTAGTATACCCGGACTAGCGGTAAACAATGAGCAGTTCTTC
TRBJ2-7	TRBV7-9	-	-	CASSSSEEQYF	TGTGCCAGCAGCTCGTCAGAAGAGCAGTACTTC
TRBJ2-2	TRBV4-2	-	-	CASRERGSGELFF	TGTGCCAGCAGAGAAAGGGGCTCCGGGGAGCTGTTTTTT
TRBJ1-6	TRBV19	TRBD1	-	CASSIRTGKGLNSPLHF	TGTGCCAGTAGTATCCGGACAGGGAAAGGGCTTAATTCACCCCTCCACTTT